The next 23 T cell receptor beta chains were all read from a single sample in a study of spatial heterogeneity in lung cancer (dated by TCRdb to the late 2010s). The method behind the library was 5' RACE. TCRdb names NextSeq 500 as the instrument used. In TCRdb, the public reads were trimmed at Q25 with fastp and aligned with MiXCR, with productive beta chains retained. Rows matching on CDR3 protein sequence are summarized as one entry with the most common DNA and genes. The sample includes around 87,000 distinct CDR3 sequences, with approximately 12% observed a single time. The ten largest clones add up to about 40% of the sample. The time point label here, explained by the study, means: sample taken at primary tumor resection. Sequences were derived from PBMCs, sampled at surgery. The source of these receptors is a male donor with early-stage non-small cell lung cancer.

This clonotype was recorded a few times. V gene TRBV20-1 combines with J gene TRBJ2-2; 9 bases line up with TRBD2. The CDR3 totals 15 residues. From germline, CDR1 is DFQATT and CDR2 SNEGSKA (reference sequence). With V trimmed by 5 bases and J by 5 bases, 9 bases remained unmatched. In DNA form, the CDR3 reads TGCAGTGCTGGAAGGCTAGCGGGAATGACCGGGGAGCTGTTTTTT. Translating gives CSAGRLAGMTGELFF.

The chain uses TRBV13 and TRBJ1-1; D remains ambiguous. This CDR3 has 16 residues. V lost 3 bases to trimming and J lost 0 bases, with 14 bases between them. Per germline, CDR1 PRHDT and CDR2 FYEKMQ (reference sequence). The CDR3, as DNA: TGTGCCAGCAGCTTCCGCATTGGCGGTTTGAACACTGAAGCTTTCTTT. The encoded protein is CASSFRIGGLNTEAFF. Complete variable domain (other parts from reference TRBV13 and TRBJ1-1): AAGVIQSPRHLIKEKRETATLKCYPIPRHDTVYWYQQGPGQDPQFLISFYEKMQSDKGSIPDRFSAQQFSDYHSELNMSSLELGDSALYFCASSFRIGGLNTEAFFGQGTRLTVV.

The table lists this clonotype with a few counts. This rearrangement joins TRBV20-1 to TRBJ2-2, with TRBD2 as a possible D gene (5 bases). The V and J ends lost 6 bases and 6 bases respectively, with 8 bases between them. The CDR3 totals 11 residues. Looked up from germline, CDR1 is DFQATT and CDR2 is SNEGSKA (reference sequence). The DNA of the CDR3 is TGCAGTGCCCGTAGCGCCGGGGAGCTGTTTTTT. Protein sequence: CSARSAGELFF.

This clonotype was detected ten times or more. The chain uses TRBV12-3 or TRBV12-4 and TRBJ2-3, with 11 bases lining up with TRBD2. The CDR3 is made up of 15 amino acids. The V gene end was trimmed by 6 bases and the J gene end by 2 bases; junction bases not matched to a gene: 4. The CDR3 nucleotides are TGTGCCAGCAGCCGACTAGCGGGGTTCACAGATACGCAGTATTTT. As protein: CASSRLAGFTDTQYF.

The V call is TRBV5-1, the J call TRBJ1-5; 9 positions agree with TRBD1. From germline, CDR1 is SGHRS and CDR2 YFSETQ. The CDR3 has 18 amino acids. Trimming took 0 bases from V and 0 from J; bases not matched to a gene: 7. This CDR3 reads CASSLAPGQGASNQPQHF. The CDR3 region has the DNA TGCGCCAGCAGCTTGGCCCCGGGACAGGGAGCTAGCAATCAGCCCCAGCATTTT.

This clonotype has more than one count but fewer than ten. J is TRBJ2-4 and V is TRBV10-3, with 8 bases aligning to TRBD2. Looked up from germline, CDR1 is ENHRY and CDR2 is SYGVKD. The CDR3 length is 14 residues. J was trimmed by 6 bases and V by 6 bases; bases with no gene match: 7. In DNA form, the CDR3 reads TGTGCCATCAGCCAACCGGGAGGGGGAAACATTCAGTACTTC. Translating it yields CAISQPGGGNIQYF.

This clonotype appeared many times. The chain combines TRBV11-2 with TRBJ1-1, with a weak D call TRBD1 (6 bases). The CDR3 has 15 amino acids. Germline CDR1 is SGHAT and CDR2 is FQNNGV. The V end was cut by 2 bases, the J end by 1 base, with 11 bases between. This CDR3 reads CASSLPVQGNTEAFF. In nucleotides, the CDR3 is TGTGCCAGCAGCTTACCGGTACAGGGGAACACTGAAGCTTTCTTT.

The chain has TRBV28 and TRBJ2-6; 7 bases align to TRBD1. The CDR3 totals 18 residues. Losses at the gene ends were 5 bases for V and 2 bases for J; bases not matched to a gene: 12. Per the germline V gene, CDR1 is MDHEN and CDR2 is SYDVKM. Written as DNA, the CDR3 is TGTGCCAGCAGTCCCCACCCCATAACAGGGGCTGGGGCCAACGTCCTGACTTTC. As protein: CASSPHPITGAGANVLTF.

V and J are TRBV20-1 and TRBJ2-6; D possibly corresponds to TRBD1 (6 bases). CDR3 length: 18 amino acids. Germline assignment: CDR1 DFQATT and CDR2 SNEGSKA (reference sequence). The ends were cut back, 3 bases at V and 0 bases at J, with 18 bases in the middle. The CDR3 sequence is CSASLQGFESSGANVLTF. The DNA for the CDR3 is TGCAGTGCTAGTCTGCAGGGGTTCGAGAGCTCTGGGGCCAACGTCCTGACTTTC.

The V gene is TRBV20-1, the J gene TRBJ2-3; TRBD1 matches 7 bases. The V gene's germline CDR1 is DFQATT and CDR2 SNEGSKA (reference sequence). The junction had 11 bases not matched to a gene; V was cut back by 8 bases and J by 0 bases. This CDR3 has 15 residues. DNA of the CDR3: TGCAGTACTCCAATTCAGGGGGTTAGCACAGATACGCAGTATTTT. It is translated as CSTPIQGVSTDTQYF.

This chain connects TRBV19 to TRBJ2-1; TRBD1 matches at 11 bases. Germline trimming cut 5 bases from V and 4 bases from J; bases unmatched to any gene: 7. The CDR3 has 16 amino acids. Germline assignment: CDR1 LNHDA and CDR2 SQIVND (reference sequence). The CDR3 region is CASSYRGQGEYNEQFF. The CDR3 DNA is TGTGCCAGTAGTTATAGGGGACAGGGGGAGTACAATGAGCAGTTCTTC.

The chain is built from TRBV12-3 or TRBV12-4 and TRBJ2-3; D remains ambiguous. Trimming took off 4 bases at V and 3 bases at J, with 11 bases between the two ends. The CDR3 spans 14 residues. The chain's CDR3 is CASSYLLSTDTQYF. The CDR3 DNA reads as TGTGCCAGCAGTTACTTGCTATCAACAGATACGCAGTATTTT.

This clonotype occurred a few times. The V gene is TRBV9, the J gene TRBJ1-1; 9 bases align to TRBD1. The germline V gene encodes CDR1 SGDLS and CDR2 YYNGEE. V lost 4 bases, J lost 4 bases, and 14 bases stayed unmatched. This CDR3 spans 17 amino acids. The CDR3 here is CASSPWTGASLGTEAFF. The CDR3 DNA is TGTGCCAGCAGCCCCTGGACAGGGGCCTCCTTGGGCACTGAAGCTTTCTTT.

Details on this clonotype: Being one base from a much bigger clone, this may be a read error. The rearrangement links TRBV7-8 to TRBJ2-3; 9 bases line up with TRBD2. This CDR3 comprises 15 residues. Looked up from germline, CDR1 is SGHVS and CDR2 is FQNEAQ. Trimming at V came to 2 bases and at J to 5 bases, leaving 5 bases not matched to a gene. The CDR3 region has the DNA TGTGCCAGCAGCTTATTAGCGGGGGACATAGATACGCAGTATTTT. The encoded protein is CASSLLAGDIDTQYF.

This clonotype was detected ten times or more. The rearrangement uses TRBV29-1 and TRBJ1-2, with D tentatively TRBD1 (5 bases). CDR3 length: 14 amino acids. V lost 1 base and J 4 bases, leaving 13 bases between the germline ends. Germline assignment: CDR1 SQVTM and CDR2 ANQGSEA. The chain's CDR3 is CSVEAPTGTYGYTF. As DNA, the CDR3 is TGCAGCGTTGAAGCCCCCACCGGGACCTATGGCTACACCTTC.

The table lists this clonotype with a few counts. The chain combines TRBV3-1 with TRBJ2-5; the D gene is possibly TRBD2 (6 bases). Trimming shortened V by 0 bases and J by 12 bases, and 17 bases separated the two germline ends. Germline CDR1 and CDR2: LGHDT and YNNKEL (reference sequence). The CDR3 contains 14 residues. CDR3 sequence (DNA): TGTGCCAGCAGCCAAGACCTTGCGGGGCCGAAGGAGTACTTC. This sequence encodes CASSQDLAGPKEYF.

The chain has TRBV10-1 and TRBJ1-1, with D unresolved. Germline V CDR1 and CDR2: WNHNN, SYGVQD (reference sequence). The CDR3 runs 10 residues. Trimming removed 11 bases at V and 11 bases at J, with 15 bases between. Here the CDR3 reads CAHPLSDAFF. CDR3 in DNA: TGCGCCCACCCGCTATCCGATGCTTTCTTT.

This clonotype has only a few counts. The rearrangement uses TRBV14 and TRBJ1-2; D perhaps matches TRBD1 (6 bases). Per the germline V gene, CDR1 is SGHDN and CDR2 is FVKESK. Trimming removed 0 bases from V and 8 bases from J, with 13 bases in between. The CDR3 has 14 amino acids. The DNA of the CDR3 is TGTGCCAGCAGCCAAGACCCCAGGGGAAGAGGCTACACCTTC. Its protein product is CASSQDPRGRGYTF.

The V and J genes are TRBV10-3 and TRBJ2-1, with 11 bases lining up with TRBD2. In germline, CDR1 is ENHRY, CDR2 SYGVKD. The junction had 5 bases not matched to a gene; V was cut back by 3 bases and J by 4 bases. There are 16 residues in the CDR3. For the CDR3, the DNA is TGTGCCATCAGTGACCAAACTAGCGGGGGATACAATGAGCAGTTCTTC. It yields the protein CAISDQTSGGYNEQFF.

About this clonotype: This may come from a read error, since a much larger clone is one base off. The J gene is TRBJ1-2, the V gene TRBV10-3; 9 bases are shared with TRBD1. Germline CDR1 reads ENHRY; CDR2 reads SYGVKD. The CDR3 spans 13 residues. Germline trimming cut 6 bases from V and 7 bases from J; bases unmatched to any gene: 6. This chain's CDR3 is CAIRQGAAGGYTF. The CDR3 bases are TGTGCCATCAGACAGGGGGCTGCTGGTGGCTACACCTTC.

The CDR3 sequence is CASTAGLANYEQYF. For the CDR3, the DNA is TGCGCCAGCACCGCCGGACTAGCGAACTACGAGCAGTACTTC. The J gene is TRBJ2-7, the V gene TRBV5-1; TRBD2 agrees at 9 bases. The J segment lost 3 bases and the V segment lost 6 bases, leaving 7 bases of the junction unmatched. This CDR3 has 14 residues. Germline lookup yields CDR1 SGHRS and CDR2 YFSETQ.

This clonotype has at least ten counts. This chain uses TRBV5-4 with TRBJ1-2; maybe TRBD1 (5 bases). Trimming took off 3 bases at V and 0 bases at J, with 15 bases between the two ends. CDR1 and CDR2 from the germline V gene are SGHNT and YYREEE (reference sequence). The CDR3 extends over 16 amino acids. The CDR3: CASSSPGAVTNYGYTF. The DNA of the CDR3 is TGTGCCAGCAGCTCCCCTGGGGCAGTCACTAACTATGGCTACACCTTC.

The chain employs TRBV30 and TRBJ2-1; D call uncertain. CDR3 length: 13 residues. Trimming took 5 bases from V and 5 from J, leaving 13 bases between them. CDR1 is GTSNPN and CDR2 is SVGIG in the germline V gene (reference sequence). The CDR3 DNA sequence: TGTGCCTGGCAGGCCCTGCACGACAATGAGCAGTTCTTC. This codes for CAWQALHDNEQFF.